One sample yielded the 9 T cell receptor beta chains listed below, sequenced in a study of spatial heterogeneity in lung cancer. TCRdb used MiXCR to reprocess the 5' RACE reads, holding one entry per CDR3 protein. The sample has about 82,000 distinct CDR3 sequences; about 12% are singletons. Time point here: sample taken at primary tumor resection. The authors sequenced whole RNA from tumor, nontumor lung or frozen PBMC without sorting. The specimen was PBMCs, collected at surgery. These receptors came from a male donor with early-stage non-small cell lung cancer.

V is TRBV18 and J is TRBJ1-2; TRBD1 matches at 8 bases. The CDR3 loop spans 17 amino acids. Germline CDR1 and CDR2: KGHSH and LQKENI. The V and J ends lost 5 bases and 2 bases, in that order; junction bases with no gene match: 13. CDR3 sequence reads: CASSFQGALVPNYGYTF. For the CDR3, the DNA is TGTGCCAGCTCATTCCAGGGGGCTCTCGTCCCCAACTATGGCTACACCTTC.

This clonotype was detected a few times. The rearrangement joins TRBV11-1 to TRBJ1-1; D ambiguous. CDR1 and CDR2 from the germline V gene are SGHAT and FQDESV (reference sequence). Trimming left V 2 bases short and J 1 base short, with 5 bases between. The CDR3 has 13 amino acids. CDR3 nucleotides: TGTGCCAGCAGCTTACAGGAGAACACTGAAGCTTTCTTT. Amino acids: CASSLQENTEAFF.

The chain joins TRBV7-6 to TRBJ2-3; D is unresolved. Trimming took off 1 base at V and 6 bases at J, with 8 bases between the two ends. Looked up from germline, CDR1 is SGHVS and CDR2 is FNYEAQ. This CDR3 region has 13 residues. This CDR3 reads CASSLEDGDTQYF. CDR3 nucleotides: TGTGCCAGCAGCTTAGAGGACGGGGATACGCAGTATTTT.

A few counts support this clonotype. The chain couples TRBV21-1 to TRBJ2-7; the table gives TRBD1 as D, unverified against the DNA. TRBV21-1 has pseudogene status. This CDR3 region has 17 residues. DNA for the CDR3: TGTGCCAGCAGCAAAGCGCTGAGCGCCGATTCCTCCTACGAGCAGTACTTC. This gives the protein CASSKALSADSSYEQYF.

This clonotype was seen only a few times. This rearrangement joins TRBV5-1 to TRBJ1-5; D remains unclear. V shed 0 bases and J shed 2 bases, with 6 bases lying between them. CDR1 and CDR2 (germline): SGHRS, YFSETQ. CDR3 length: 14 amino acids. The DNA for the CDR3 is TGCGCCAGCAGCTTGGCCTCGGGCAATCAGCCCCAGCATTTT. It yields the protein CASSLASGNQPQHF.

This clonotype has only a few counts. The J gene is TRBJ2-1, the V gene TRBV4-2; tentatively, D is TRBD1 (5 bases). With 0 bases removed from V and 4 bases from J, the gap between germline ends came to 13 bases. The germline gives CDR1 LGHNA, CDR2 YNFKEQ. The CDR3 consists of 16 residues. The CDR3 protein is CASSQDLTATYNEQFF. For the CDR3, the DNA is TGTGCCAGCAGCCAAGATTTGACAGCCACTTACAATGAGCAGTTCTTC.

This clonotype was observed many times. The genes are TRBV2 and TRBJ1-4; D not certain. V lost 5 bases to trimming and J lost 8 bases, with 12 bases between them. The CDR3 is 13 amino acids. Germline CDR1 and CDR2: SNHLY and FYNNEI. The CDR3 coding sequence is TGTGCCAGCAGTAAGGGTCTGGGAGAAAAACTGTTTTTT. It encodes CASSKGLGEKLFF. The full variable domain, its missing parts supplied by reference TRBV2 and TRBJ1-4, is EPEVTQTPSHQVTQMGQEVILRCVPISNHLYFYWYRQILGQKVEFLVSFYNNEISEKSEIFDDQFSVERPDGSNFTLKIRSTKLEDSAMYFCASSKGLGEKLFFGSGTQLSVL.

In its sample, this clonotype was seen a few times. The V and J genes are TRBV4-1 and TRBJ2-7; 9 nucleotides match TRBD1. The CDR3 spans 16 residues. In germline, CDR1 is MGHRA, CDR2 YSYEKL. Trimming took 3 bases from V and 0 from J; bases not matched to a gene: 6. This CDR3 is CASSHPRTGVSYEQYF. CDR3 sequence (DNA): TGCGCCAGCAGCCACCCCAGGACAGGGGTCTCCTACGAGCAGTACTTC.

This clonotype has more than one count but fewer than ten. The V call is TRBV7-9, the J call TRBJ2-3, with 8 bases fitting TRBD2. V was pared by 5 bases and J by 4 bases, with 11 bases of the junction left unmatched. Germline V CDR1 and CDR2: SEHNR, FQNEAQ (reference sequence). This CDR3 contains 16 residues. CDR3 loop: CASSRAVGGGADTQYF. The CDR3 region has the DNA TGTGCCAGCAGCCGGGCGGTCGGGGGGGGCGCAGATACGCAGTATTTT. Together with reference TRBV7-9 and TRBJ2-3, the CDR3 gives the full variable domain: DTGVSQNPRHKITKRGQNVTFRCDPISEHNRLYWYRQTLGQGPEFLTYFQNEAQLEKSRLLSDRFSAERPKGSFSTLEIQRTEQGDSAMYLCASSRAVGGGADTQYFGPGTRLTVL.